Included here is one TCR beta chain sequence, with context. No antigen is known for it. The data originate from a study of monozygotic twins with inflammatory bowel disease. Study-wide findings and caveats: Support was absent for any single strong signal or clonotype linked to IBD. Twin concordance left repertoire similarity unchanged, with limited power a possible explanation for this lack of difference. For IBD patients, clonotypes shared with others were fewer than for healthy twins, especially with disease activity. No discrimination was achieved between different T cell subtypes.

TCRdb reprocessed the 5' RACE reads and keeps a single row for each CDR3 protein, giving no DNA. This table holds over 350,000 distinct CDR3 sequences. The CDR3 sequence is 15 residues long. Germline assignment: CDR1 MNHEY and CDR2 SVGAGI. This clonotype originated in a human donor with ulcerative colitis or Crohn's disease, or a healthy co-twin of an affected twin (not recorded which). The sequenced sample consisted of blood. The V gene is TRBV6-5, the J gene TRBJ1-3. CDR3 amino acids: CASSTRSLLGNTIYF.